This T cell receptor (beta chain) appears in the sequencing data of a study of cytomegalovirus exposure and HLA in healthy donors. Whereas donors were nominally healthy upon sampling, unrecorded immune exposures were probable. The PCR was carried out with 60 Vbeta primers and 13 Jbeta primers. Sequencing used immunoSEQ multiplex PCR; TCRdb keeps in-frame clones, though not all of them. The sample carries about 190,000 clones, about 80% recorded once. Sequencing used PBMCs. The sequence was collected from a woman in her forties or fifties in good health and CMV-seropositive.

The CDR3 sequence: CASSQDQFGRSNYGYTF. In DNA, the CDR3 is TGCGCCAGCAGCCAAGATCAGTTCGGCAGGTCTAACTATGGCTACACCTTC. The rearrangement links TRBV4-1 to TRBJ1-2; the D is unclear. In germline, CDR1 is MGHRA, CDR2 YSYEKL. The CDR3 is 17 residues long. Trimming took off 0 bases at V and 0 bases at J, with 14 bases between the two ends.